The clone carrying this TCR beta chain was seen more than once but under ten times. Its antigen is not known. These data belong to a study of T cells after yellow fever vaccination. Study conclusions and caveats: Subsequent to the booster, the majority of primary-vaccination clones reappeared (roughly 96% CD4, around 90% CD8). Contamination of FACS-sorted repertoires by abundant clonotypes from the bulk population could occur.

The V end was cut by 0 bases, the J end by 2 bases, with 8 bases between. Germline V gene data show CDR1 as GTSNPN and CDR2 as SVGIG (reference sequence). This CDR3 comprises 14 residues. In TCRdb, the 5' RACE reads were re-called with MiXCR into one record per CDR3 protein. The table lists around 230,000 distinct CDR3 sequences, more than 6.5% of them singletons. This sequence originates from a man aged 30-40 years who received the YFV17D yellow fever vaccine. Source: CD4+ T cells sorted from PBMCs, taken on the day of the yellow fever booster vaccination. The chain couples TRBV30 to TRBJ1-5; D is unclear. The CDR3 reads CAWSVPPGNQPQHF. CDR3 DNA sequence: TGTGCCTGGAGTGTACCTCCCGGCAATCAGCCCCAGCATTTT.